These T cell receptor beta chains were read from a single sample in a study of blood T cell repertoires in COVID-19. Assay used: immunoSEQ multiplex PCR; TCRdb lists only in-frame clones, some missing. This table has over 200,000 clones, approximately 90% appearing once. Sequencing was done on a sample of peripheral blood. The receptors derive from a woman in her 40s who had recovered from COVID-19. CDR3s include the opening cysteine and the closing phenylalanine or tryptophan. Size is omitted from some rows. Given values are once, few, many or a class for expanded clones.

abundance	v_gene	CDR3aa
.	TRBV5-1	CASSSTGTGYYF
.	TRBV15	CATASGLGNQPQHF
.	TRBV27	CASSFSGGYEQYF
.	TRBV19	CASSPRGGPVSGNTIYF
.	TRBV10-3	CAARDRGPSPLHF
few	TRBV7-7	CASSPGGANVLTF
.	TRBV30	CAWSTLGPFVYF
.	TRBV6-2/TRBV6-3	CASSFVLGPSPGYTF
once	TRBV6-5	CASSYMGLGNEQFF
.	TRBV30	CAWSSGASSGNTIYF
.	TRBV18	CASSPGQDSPLHF
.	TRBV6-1	CASSPRTAQLGYTF
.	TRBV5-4	CALSRTSGLEEQFF
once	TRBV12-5	CASGLFRGTTRLGLFQETQYF
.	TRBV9	CASSVGLAGAYNEQFF
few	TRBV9	CASSVQTGANEKLFF
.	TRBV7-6	CASSPGASGSRETQYF
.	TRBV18	CASSPQEVSSYEQYF
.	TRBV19	CASSIGQVPSTLYGYTF
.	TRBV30	CAWSKLAGYNEQFF
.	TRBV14	CASSPLHSGSLNEQFF
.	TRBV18	CASSRGDTGELFF
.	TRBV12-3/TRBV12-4	CASGGRWGYTF
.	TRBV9	CASSVEATSRGTQYF
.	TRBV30	CAWSPTSGGWDEQFF
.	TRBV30	CAWRGGTYEQYF